This T cell receptor beta chain was obtained from a study of T cell responses to AZD1222 COVID-19 vaccine (dated by TCRdb to the early 2020s). General notes on the study: TCR sequencing was performed for roughly 250 trial participants, of whom approximately 200 were given two doses of AZD1222 and around 25 were given two doses of MenACWY control vaccine. Trial participants were enrolled by age into subgroups of 18-55, 56-69 and 70-plus years, and around 140, 26 and 57 TCR-sequenced participants, respectively, were included in these subgroups. What the work shows at the level of the full study, not this receptor alone: Conclusions about previously exposed vaccinees are limited, since just a handful of AZD1222 recipients were seropositive for SARS-CoV-2 at baseline. Participants were mostly white British, with more females than males. The authors suggested clonal diversity may have been underestimated. Because no samples from the day 14 peak response were available, repertoires could be characterized only after the peak T cell response. Spike-specific TCR breadth and depth rose significantly after two AZD1222 doses compared with day 0 and with MenACWY recipients. The 56-69-year group was small, and its depth increase did not reach significance, likely because of low power. Vaccine-associated CD4 TCRs spanned the whole spike protein, with dominant responses in regions 160-218 and 743-854. Nearly half of unique spike-specific TCRs reportedly recognized epitopes outside regions mutated in the B.1.351 and B.1.1.7 variants.

Worth noting for this clone: Its binding antigen is unknown. The record has no base qualities; no much larger clone is one base away.

This sample's time point label indicates: about 28 days (+/-7) after the second vaccine dose. Because spike-specific TCR depth and breadth did not differ between the two schedules, AZD1222 recipients who got a second dose at roughly 4 weeks were pooled with those who got a second dose at roughly 12 weeks. Vaccinee samples were obtained from the UK trials COV001 and COV002, which included a single-blind randomized controlled phase 2/3 trial of AZD1222 (ChAdOx1 nCoV-19) in healthy adults. Trial participant PBMC samples were collected at day 0 and day 28 after the second dose for TCRbeta chain sequencing. The CDR3 regions of human TCRbeta chains were analyzed by immunosequencing. Turning to the authors' computational methods: TCRs in the repertoires were matched against a reference library of SARS-CoV-2-specific TCRs that had been generated with the MIRA antigen-specificity platform. Breadth was defined as the fraction of unique TCRs that were SARS-CoV-2-associated, and depth was defined as the fraction of total T cells that were SARS-CoV-2-associated. Each spike-specific TCR was assigned to its reactive spike region and to a CD4 or CD8 class using the MIRA data. Log10-transformed breadth and depth values were compared by one-way ANOVA with Sidak's multiple comparisons tests. Entries here come from immuneACCESS through TCRdb and include only in-frame sequences with V and J called. Some clones fail to appear in such tables; in the studies checked, an unresolved V gene covers under half of the shortfall, and the cause of the remainder is unknown. The V and J calls and the clone size are those of that table, but D and trimming were determined from the DNA. The sample records 120,000 or so clones, roughly 89% of which are singletons. Of the sample, 2% to 2.5% is held by the ten largest clones.

The germline V gene sets CDR1 to SGHRS and CDR2 to YFSETQ. The CDR3 measures 12 amino acids from cysteine to phenylalanine. The sequence is cut down to CDR3 DNA, 36 bases in frame from base 1. The V end loses 1 base and the J end loses 6 bases, and a stretch of 7 bases separates them. This chain is built from TRBV5-1 and TRBJ1-1; the D segment cannot be called with confidence. Source: peripheral blood, taken 28 days after the second AZD1222 dose. The receptor comes from an adult who received the AZD1222 COVID-19 vaccine. In nucleotides, the sequence is TGCGCCAGCAGCTTGAACGGCGCTGAAGCTTTCTTT. This encodes CASSLNGAEAFF. With all but the CDR3 taken from the reference TRBV5-1 and TRBJ1-1 genes, the full variable domain is: KAGVTQTPRYLIKTRGQQVTLSCSPISGHRSVSWYQQTPGQGLQFLFEYFSETQRNKGNFPGRFSGRQFSNSRSEMNVSTLELGDSALYLCASSLNGAEAFFGQGTRLTVV.